One sample yielded the 22 T cell receptor beta chains listed below, sequenced in a study of T cell changes during pregnancy in multiple sclerosis. Only in-frame clones appear in the TCRdb table, and some are missing; sequencing was by immunoSEQ multiplex PCR. This table holds fewer than 100,000 clones, 75% to 90% found once. Source: peripheral blood, taken before pregnancy. The source is a female donor with multiple sclerosis, enrolled in a pregnancy study.

This clone has just one count. V usage is TRBV19 and J usage is TRBJ1-6, with 10 bases matching TRBD1. Per germline, CDR1 LNHDA and CDR2 SQIVND (reference sequence). This CDR3 spans 17 amino acids. The V gene end was trimmed by 0 bases and the J gene end by 9 bases; junction bases not matched to a gene: 8. CDR3: CASSIDYTGTGASPLHF. In DNA form, the CDR3 reads TGTGCCAGTAGTATAGACTATACCGGGACAGGGGCTTCACCCCTCCACTTT.

The chain joins TRBV6-6 to TRBJ2-6; possible D gene TRBD1, 6 bases. Germline V gives CDR1 MNHNY, CDR2 SVGAGI (reference sequence). The CDR3 runs to 16 residues. V was clipped by 6 bases and J by 0 bases, with 12 bases between them. The CDR3 here is CASRGTTNSGANVLTF. CDR3 DNA: TGTGCCAGCAGGGGGACAACCAACTCTGGGGCCAACGTCCTGACTTTC.

The chain employs TRBV6-4 and TRBJ2-7, with 16 bases identical to TRBD2. Germline V gene lookup returns CDR1 MRHNA and CDR2 SNTAGT. The CDR3 sequence is 19 residues long. Trimming removed 2 bases from V and 4 bases from J; junction bases left unmatched: 11. CDR3 region: CASSDASGTSGGVSYEQYF. The CDR3 region has the DNA TGTGCCAGCAGTGACGCATCCGGGACTAGCGGGGGGGTCTCTTACGAGCAGTACTTC.

The chain combines TRBV2 with TRBJ1-5; possible D gene TRBD1, 5 bases. The CDR3 is 14 amino acids. Germline CDR1 SNHLY, CDR2 FYNNEI. V lost 1 base and J lost 5, with 9 bases in between. CDR3 residues: CASSEVTEDQPQHF. The CDR3 DNA is TGTGCCAGCAGTGAAGTGACAGAAGATCAGCCCCAGCATTTT.

The genes are TRBV6-5 and TRBJ1-2; 8 nucleotides match TRBD1. The CDR3 covers 14 residues. Germline CDR1 is MNHEY and CDR2 is SVGAGI. Trimming cost V 6 bases and J 4 bases; bases outside gene matches: 7. The DNA of the CDR3 is TGTGCCAGCAGCAGGACAGGGATTGGCTATGGCTACACCTTC. This translates into CASSRTGIGYGYTF.

The chain has TRBV9 and TRBJ1-2; D unresolved. The germline gives CDR1 SGDLS, CDR2 YYNGEE. The CDR3 runs to 12 residues. Trimming took off 4 bases at V and 7 bases at J, with 11 bases between the two ends. The CDR3 here is CASSPSRSGYTF. CDR3 nucleotide sequence: TGTGCCAGCAGCCCTTCTCGGAGTGGCTACACCTTC.

The J gene is TRBJ1-2, the V gene TRBV5-1; 8 nucleotides align to TRBD1. Germline assignment: CDR1 SGHRS and CDR2 YFSETQ. CDR3 length equals 14 residues. Germline trimming cut 4 bases from V and 3 bases from J; bases unmatched to any gene: 5. The CDR3, as DNA: TGCGCCAGCAGCACCGGACAGGGACACTATGGCTACACCTTC. This gives the protein CASSTGQGHYGYTF. The variable domain in full, completed from reference TRBV5-1 and TRBJ1-2, reads KAGVTQTPRYLIKTRGQQVTLSCSPISGHRSVSWYQQTPGQGLQFLFEYFSETQRNKGNFPGRFSGRQFSNSRSEMNVSTLELGDSALYLCASSTGQGHYGYTFGSGTRLTVV.

As DNA, the CDR3 is TGTGCCAGCAGTGAAGCGCCGTCGGGGATTAGAAACACCATATATTTT. It is translated as CASSEAPSGIRNTIYF. The rearrangement joins TRBV6-1 to TRBJ1-3; D is unclear. This CDR3 is built from 16 residues. Germline-derived CDR1 and CDR2 are MNHNS and SASEGT. V was clipped by 0 bases and J by 5 bases, with 14 bases between them.

This CDR3 is CASSRLAGFYEQYF. The CDR3 DNA sequence: TGTGCCAGCAGTCGACTAGCGGGGTTCTACGAGCAGTACTTC. The chain uses TRBV2 and TRBJ2-7; 11 bases are shared with TRBD2. CDR1 and CDR2 (germline): SNHLY, FYNNEI. This CDR3 is 14 amino acids long. V trimming: 5 bases; J trimming: 3 bases; junction bases outside the gene matches: 3.

The rearrangement uses TRBV9 and TRBJ2-1; D gene unclear. The CDR3 length is 15 residues. V was clipped by 0 bases and J by 1 base, with 8 bases between them. Germline CDR1 is SGDLS and CDR2 is YYNGEE. Here the CDR3 DNA reads TGTGCCAGCAGCGTAGGGATAGCTTCCTACAATGAGCAGTTCTTC. This translates into CASSVGIASYNEQFF.

CDR3 loop: CASAPGGRNTEAFF. CDR3 bases: TGTGCCAGCGCTCCCGGGGGGCGGAACACTGAAGCTTTCTTT. The V call is TRBV2, the J call TRBJ1-1; TRBD1 might be the D (6 bases). The V gene lost 8 bases and the J gene lost 1 base, with 14 bases spanning the gap. This CDR3 comprises 14 residues. Germline V CDR1 and CDR2: SNHLY, FYNNEI.

This clone appeared a single time. V usage is TRBV7-8 and J usage is TRBJ1-4; D uncertain. V lost 5 bases and J lost 5, with 15 bases in between. Germline CDR1 is SGHVS and CDR2 is FQNEAQ. The CDR3 runs 15 residues. The CDR3 nucleotides are TGTGCCAGCAGCCGTTACGAGGCAGACAATGAAAAACTGTTTTTT. As protein: CASSRYEADNEKLFF.

The rearrangement joins TRBV6-5 to TRBJ1-6; the D is unclear. Germline loops: CDR1 MNHEY, CDR2 SVGAGI. The V gene lost 7 bases and the J gene lost 0 bases, with 10 bases spanning the gap. The CDR3 contains 15 residues. The CDR3 loop reads CASTQKSSYNSPLHF. The DNA for the CDR3 is TGTGCCAGCACCCAAAAGAGCTCCTATAATTCACCCCTCCACTTT.

This sequence joins TRBV27 and TRBJ1-2, with D possibly TRBD1 on 5 matching bases. Germline CDR1 MNHEY, CDR2 SMNVEV (reference sequence). This CDR3 comprises 17 residues. The V end lost 5 bases, the J end lost 5 bases, and 24 bases lay between the germline ends. CDR3 residues: CASSPILEGIRPYGYTF. The DNA of the CDR3 is TGTGCCAGCAGTCCCATCCTGGAGGGGATTCGGCCGTATGGCTACACCTTC.

The chain combines TRBV7-9 with TRBJ1-1; maybe TRBD1 (6 bases). This CDR3 is built from 16 residues. Trimming removed 5 bases from V and 2 bases from J, with 18 bases in between. In germline, CDR1 is SEHNR, CDR2 FQNEAQ (reference sequence). Written as DNA, the CDR3 is TGTGCCAGCAGCCCTCCGCTGGGGGGGCATAACACTGAAGCTTTCTTT. Residues: CASSPPLGGHNTEAFF.

The chain recombines TRBV28 with TRBJ1-4; 8 bases line up with TRBD1. The CDR3 sequence is 15 residues long. Losses at the gene ends were 5 bases for V and 8 bases for J; bases not matched to a gene: 10. Germline loops: CDR1 MDHEN, CDR2 SYDVKM. The CDR3 protein is CASSHQGDRNEKLFF. The DNA for the CDR3 is TGTGCCAGCAGTCATCAGGGGGACAGGAACGAAAAACTGTTTTTT.

The genes are TRBV6-1 and TRBJ2-1; D gene uncertain. The length of the CDR3 is 11 residues. Germline CDR1 MNHNS, CDR2 SASEGT. Trimming cost V 4 bases and J 8 bases, with 6 bases left between them. Written as DNA, the CDR3 is TGTGCCAGCAGTGCAGGATATGAGCAGTTCTTC. Amino acid sequence: CASSAGYEQFF.

The chain recombines TRBV28 with TRBJ1-1; possible D gene TRBD1, 5 bases. Trimming removed 3 bases from V and 1 base from J, with 12 bases in between. There are 15 residues in the CDR3. Germline V gene sequence: CDR1 MDHEN, CDR2 SYDVKM. CDR3 sequence: CASSFRAKRNTEAFF. The CDR3 DNA reads TGTGCCAGCAGTTTCAGGGCGAAAAGGAACACTGAAGCTTTCTTT.

J is TRBJ1-2 and V is TRBV5-6; no definite D call. The V gene lost 1 base and the J gene lost 1 base, with 17 bases spanning the gap. The germline V gene encodes CDR1 SGHDT and CDR2 YYEEEE. The CDR3 totals 17 residues. CDR3 sequence: CASSLISSAVINYGYTF. CDR3 DNA sequence: TGTGCCAGCAGCTTGATTTCCTCCGCAGTCATTAACTATGGCTACACCTTC.

The chain uses TRBV5-1 and TRBJ2-3; a possible D gene is TRBD1 (5 bases). The V gene's germline CDR1 is SGHRS and CDR2 YFSETQ. Trimming pared 2 bases from V and 3 bases from J, leaving 16 bases between. The CDR3 spans 16 residues. In DNA, the CDR3 is TGCGCCAGCAGCTTAGGGGTCTCTTTTGGTACAGATACGCAGTATTTT. Its translation: CASSLGVSFGTDTQYF. Full variable domain (rest looked up from reference TRBV5-1 and TRBJ2-3): KAGVTQTPRYLIKTRGQQVTLSCSPISGHRSVSWYQQTPGQGLQFLFEYFSETQRNKGNFPGRFSGRQFSNSRSEMNVSTLELGDSALYLCASSLGVSFGTDTQYFGPGTRLTVL.

This chain joins TRBV7-3 and TRBJ2-1; 7 positions match TRBD2. This CDR3 contains 12 residues. The germline V gene encodes CDR1 SGHTA and CDR2 FQGTGA. With 5 bases clipped from V and 10 bases from J, the junction kept 5 bases outside the gene matches. Written as DNA, the CDR3 is TGTGCCAGCAGCGCCGGGGGGAGGGAGCAGTTCTTC. Protein product: CASSAGGREQFF.

The genes are TRBV6-5 and TRBJ1-5; D remains unclear. The length of the CDR3 is 14 residues. Between the trimmed V and J ends, which lost 3 bases and 2 bases, there was a span of 8 bases. Germline V gene sequence: CDR1 MNHEY, CDR2 SVGAGI. In nucleotides, the CDR3 is TGTGCCAGCAGTTATAGAGAGGGCAATCAGCCCCAGCATTTT. As protein: CASSYREGNQPQHF.